The 23 T cell receptor beta chains given below trace back to one sample, sequenced in a study of blood T cell repertoires in COVID-19. Profiling relied on immunoSEQ multiplex PCR, and the TCRdb table lists in-frame clones only, not all of them. The sample includes about 250,000 clones, 80% to 90% seen only once; the top ten take around 5%. Input material: peripheral blood. The receptors here all came from an older woman with acute or convalescent COVID-19.

This clone was seen only a few times. V and J are TRBV27 and TRBJ1-2; TRBD1 is a possible D gene (6 bases). Between the trimmed V and J ends, which lost 3 bases and 4 bases, there was a span of 18 bases. Germline CDR1 MNHEY, CDR2 SMNVEV (reference sequence). CDR3 size: 16 residues. The CDR3 sequence: CASSFPTGSGGYGYTF. CDR3 DNA: TGTGCCAGCAGTTTCCCTACAGGGAGCGGAGGCTATGGCTACACCTTC.

The gene calls are TRBV4-3 and TRBJ1-6; maybe TRBD1 (5 bases). This CDR3 is 14 amino acids long. Germline lookup yields CDR1 LGHNA and CDR2 YSLEER. Trimming cost V 0 bases and J 9 bases, with 9 bases left between them. In DNA form, the CDR3 reads TGCGCCAGCAGCCAAGATCGGGGGGTTTCACCCCTCCACTTT. Translation: CASSQDRGVSPLHF.

V usage is TRBV30 and J usage is TRBJ2-2; 7 bases align to TRBD1. The germline gives CDR1 GTSNPN, CDR2 SVGIG (reference sequence). The trim removed 2 bases at V and 6 bases at J, leaving 3 bases unmatched. The CDR3 spans 13 residues. The CDR3 sequence: CAWSLQGPGELFF. The CDR3 nucleotides are TGTGCCTGGAGTTTACAGGGGCCCGGGGAGCTGTTTTTT.

The table lists this clone with many counts. DNA of the CDR3: TGTGCCAGCAGGACAGGGACCGAGTCTAGCAATCAGCCCCAGCATTTT. Amino acid sequence: CASRTGTESSNQPQHF. The chain couples TRBV6-4 to TRBJ1-5; TRBD1 agrees at 7 bases. This CDR3 comprises 16 residues. J lost 0 bases, V lost 6 bases, and 8 bases had no gene match. The germline V gene has CDR1 MRHNA and CDR2 SNTAGT.

This chain uses TRBV7-2 with TRBJ1-2; 10 bases align to TRBD1. This CDR3 contains 16 residues. V lost 2 bases to trimming and J lost 1 base; unmatched junction nucleotides: 4. The germline V gene encodes CDR1 SGHTA and CDR2 FQGNSA. The CDR3 loop reads CASSLLGQGINYGYTF. CDR3 sequence (DNA): TGTGCCAGCAGCTTACTGGGACAGGGGATTAACTATGGCTACACCTTC. The variable domain in full, with the rest retrieved from reference TRBV7-2 and TRBJ1-2, is GAGVSQSPSNKVTEKGKDVELRCDPISGHTALYWYRQSLGQGLEFLIYFQGNSAPDKSGLPSDRFSAERTGGSVSTLTIQRTQQEDSAVYLCASSLLGQGINYGYTFGSGTRLTVV.

This chain joins TRBV4-1 and TRBJ1-3; the D gene is possibly TRBD1 (6 bases). V dropped 0 bases and J dropped 4 bases, with 16 bases sitting between them. This CDR3 comprises 17 residues. Per the germline V gene, CDR1 is MGHRA and CDR2 is YSYEKL. This chain's CDR3 is CASSQEAIGTTGNTIYF. In DNA form, the CDR3 reads TGCGCCAGCAGCCAAGAAGCTATCGGGACAACCGGAAACACCATATATTTT.

CDR3 DNA sequence: TGTGCCAGCAGCGTATTAGGACAGCTTGGGATCGGGGGCTACACCTTC. It yields the protein CASSVLGQLGIGGYTF. This chain uses TRBV9 with TRBJ1-2; TRBD1 is a possible D gene (6 bases). The CDR3 length is 16 residues. Per germline, CDR1 SGDLS and CDR2 YYNGEE. Trimming shortened V by 1 base and J by 8 bases, and 21 bases separated the two germline ends. Together with reference TRBV9 and TRBJ1-2, the CDR3 gives the full variable domain: DSGVTQTPKHLITATGQRVTLRCSPRSGDLSVYWYQQSLDQGLQFLIQYYNGEERAKGNILERFSAQQFPDLHSELNLSSLELGDSALYFCASSVLGQLGIGGYTFGSGTRLTVV.

V is TRBV6-6 and J is TRBJ1-4; the match to TRBD1 covers 7 bases. The germline CDR1 and CDR2 sequences are MNHNY and SVGAGI (reference sequence). With 5 bases clipped from V and 5 bases from J, the junction kept 14 bases outside the gene matches. The CDR3 contains 17 residues. CDR3 sequence reads: CASSRDSASFRNEKLFF. DNA for the CDR3: TGTGCCAGCAGTCGGGACAGCGCCTCATTTCGGAATGAAAAACTGTTTTTT.

The chain couples TRBV19 to TRBJ1-6, with D maybe TRBD1 (5 bases). V gave up 5 bases and J gave up 4 bases, with 12 bases separating them. Germline V gene data show CDR1 as LNHDA and CDR2 as SQIVND (reference sequence). The CDR3 totals 15 residues. The CDR3 nucleotides are TGTGCCAGTAGTCCGGGACTACTTTATAATTCACCCCTCCACTTT. Translation: CASSPGLLYNSPLHF.

The rearrangement links TRBV5-4 to TRBJ2-5, with TRBD1 matching 7 bases. V gave up 3 bases and J gave up 3 bases; unmatched junction bases: 5. The germline V gene encodes CDR1 SGHNT and CDR2 YYREEE (reference sequence). This CDR3 is built from 14 residues. The DNA for the CDR3 is TGTGCCAGCAGCTCTGCCGGGACAGAAGAGACCCAGTACTTC. Its translation is CASSSAGTEETQYF.

V and J are TRBV7-6 and TRBJ1-2; TRBD1 matches at 8 bases. The junction had 9 bases not matched to a gene; V was cut back by 2 bases and J by 4 bases. The CDR3 extends over 16 amino acids. Per germline, CDR1 SGHVS and CDR2 FNYEAQ. The CDR3 DNA follows: TGTGCCAGCAGCTTAACCGGACAGGGAGCCACCTATGGCTACACCTTC. Translating it yields CASSLTGQGATYGYTF. The complete variable domain, with remaining parts taken from reference TRBV7-6 and TRBJ1-2, reads GAGVSQSPRYKVTKRGQDVALRCDPISGHVSLYWYRQALGQGPEFLTYFNYEAQQDKSGLPNDRFSAERPEGSISTLTIQRTEQRDSAMYRCASSLTGQGATYGYTFGSGTRLTVV.

V usage is TRBV6-1 and J usage is TRBJ1-6; D call uncertain. V lost 1 base and J 7 bases, leaving 5 bases between the germline ends. The CDR3 sequence is 13 residues long. The germline gives CDR1 MNHNS, CDR2 SASEGT. The CDR3 nucleotides read TGTGCCAGCAGTGAAGTCCGGAATTCACCCCTCCACTTT. Protein product: CASSEVRNSPLHF.

The chain joins TRBV20-1 to TRBJ2-4; D unresolved. The CDR3 extends over 11 amino acids. Germline loops: CDR1 DFQATT, CDR2 SNEGSKA (reference sequence). V lost 7 bases and J 9 bases, leaving 13 bases between the germline ends. CDR3 bases: TGCAGTGGGATTTCTGGAGCCATTCAGTACTTC. It translates to CSGISGAIQYF.

This chain uses TRBV5-6 with TRBJ1-4; 7 bases align to TRBD1. Germline V gene sequence: CDR1 SGHDT, CDR2 YYEEEE. The CDR3 spans 15 residues. The trim removed 3 bases at V and 7 bases at J, leaving 9 bases unmatched. The CDR3 coding sequence is TGTGCCAGCAGCTCAAAGGGGGCATTAGGTGAAAAACTGTTTTTT. Translated: CASSSKGALGEKLFF. The entire variable domain, with the rest obtained from reference TRBV5-6 and TRBJ1-4, is as follows: DAGVTQSPTHLIKTRGQQVTLRCSPKSGHDTVSWYQQALGQGPQFIFQYYEEEERQRGNFPDRFSGHQFPNYSSELNVNALLLGDSALYLCASSSKGALGEKLFFGSGTQLSVL.

The chain joins TRBV7-2 to TRBJ2-1; 12 nucleotides line up with TRBD2. V gave up 5 bases and J gave up 6 bases; unmatched junction bases: 11. The germline CDR1 and CDR2 sequences are SGHTA and FQGNSA. This CDR3 is built from 17 residues. The CDR3 sequence: CASSPVPASGGANEQFF. The CDR3 DNA follows: TGTGCCAGCAGCCCAGTCCCCGCTAGCGGGGGGGCCAATGAGCAGTTCTTC.

This chain uses TRBV30 with TRBJ1-1, with 7 bases aligning to TRBD1. The CDR3 totals 13 residues. V shed 5 bases and J 1 base; nucleotides not matched to a gene: 4. The germline V gene encodes CDR1 GTSNPN and CDR2 SVGIG (reference sequence). The CDR3 DNA reads TGTGCCTGGGACAGGGCCTCGAACACTGAAGCTTTCTTT. It is translated as CAWDRASNTEAFF. The full variable domain, completed using reference TRBV30 and TRBJ1-1, is SQTIHQWPATLVQPVGSPLSLECTVEGTSNPNLYWYRQAAGRGLQLLFYSVGIGQISSEVPQNLSASRPQDRQFILSSKKLLLSDSGFYLCAWDRASNTEAFFGQGTRLTVV.

This rearrangement joins TRBV5-1 to TRBJ2-5; 11 bases agree with TRBD1. The CDR3 length is 15 residues. The ends lost 0 bases at V and 5 bases at J; junction bases unmatched: 3. Germline V gene lookup returns CDR1 SGHRS and CDR2 YFSETQ. CDR3 nucleotides: TGCGCCAGCAGCTTGGGGGGACAGGGGGTTGAGACCCAGTACTTC. Translation gives CASSLGGQGVETQYF.

This chain uses TRBV6-5 with TRBJ2-1; D not certain. There are 16 residues in the CDR3. CDR1 is MNHEY and CDR2 is SVGAGI in the germline V gene. V was trimmed by 4 bases and J by 0 bases, leaving 13 bases between them. CDR3 sequence: CASSLPGRSSYNEQFF. The CDR3, as DNA: TGTGCCAGCAGTTTGCCCGGCCGGAGCTCCTACAATGAGCAGTTCTTC.

This chain joins TRBV4-1 and TRBJ1-1; D is possibly TRBD1 (5 bases). Germline-derived CDR1 and CDR2 are MGHRA and YSYEKL. This CDR3 region has 16 residues. V was trimmed by 5 bases and J by 5 bases, leaving 21 bases between them. Here the CDR3 reads CASSYSWGGRGTEAFF. DNA for the CDR3: TGCGCCAGCAGCTATTCCTGGGGGGGAAGAGGAACTGAAGCTTTCTTT.

This chain links TRBV5-6 with TRBJ1-2; TRBD1 is a possible D gene (5 bases). CDR1 and CDR2 (germline): SGHDT, YYEEEE. CDR3 length equals 16 residues. V was shortened by 0 bases and J by 4 bases, with 16 bases between the two germline ends. CDR3 bases: TGTGCCAGCAGCTTGGGAGTACAGGCAATATTCTATGGCTACACCTTC. Amino acids: CASSLGVQAIFYGYTF.

The rearrangement links TRBV7-6 to TRBJ1-4, with TRBD1 identical over 7 bases. Trimming took 5 bases from V and 7 from J; bases not matched to a gene: 16. CDR1 is SGHVS and CDR2 is FNYEAQ in the germline V gene. This CDR3 region has 17 residues. The DNA of the CDR3 is TGTGCCAGCAGCCCGGATTTAACCGGGACAGAGCCTGAAAAACTGTTTTTT. Its translation: CASSPDLTGTEPEKLFF. Combining the CDR3 with reference TRBV7-6 and TRBJ1-4 gives the whole variable domain GAGVSQSPRYKVTKRGQDVALRCDPISGHVSLYWYRQALGQGPEFLTYFNYEAQQDKSGLPNDRFSAERPEGSISTLTIQRTEQRDSAMYRCASSPDLTGTEPEKLFFGSGTQLSVL.

This clone was counted between two and nine times. V and J are TRBV18 and TRBJ2-7; the D gene is possibly TRBD1 (6 bases). The germline gives CDR1 KGHSH, CDR2 LQKENI. The V gene lost 3 bases and the J gene lost 3 bases, with 12 bases spanning the gap. The CDR3 sequence is 14 residues long. The CDR3 sequence: CASSPAQGLYEQYF. As DNA, the CDR3 is TGTGCCAGCTCACCGGCACAGGGTCTCTACGAGCAGTACTTC. Drawing the rest from reference TRBV18 and TRBJ2-7, the complete variable domain is NAGVMQNPRHLVRRRGQEARLRCSPMKGHSHVYWYRQLPEEGLKFMVYLQKENIIDESGMPKERFSAEFPKEGPSILRIQQVVRGDSAAYFCASSPAQGLYEQYFGPGTRLTVT.

The gene calls are TRBV19 and TRBJ1-2; perhaps TRBD1 as D (6 bases). The V end was cut by 3 bases, the J end by 7 bases, with 6 bases between. The CDR3 extends over 11 amino acids. Germline loops: CDR1 LNHDA, CDR2 SQIVND (reference sequence). CDR3 region: CASSIRGGYTF. The CDR3 DNA reads TGTGCCAGTAGTATCAGGGGTGGCTACACCTTC.